This T cell receptor beta chain emerged from a study of STAT5B mutations in CD4+ large granular lymphocyte leukemia. Findings of the study overall: Patient CD4-sorted repertoires looked more clonal than healthy CD4+ repertoires, even without putative leukemic clones. Main leukemic clonotypes were patient-specific, but roughly 25% appeared at low frequency elsewhere.

V gave up 2 bases and J gave up 4 bases, with 15 bases separating them. The germline gives CDR1 SNHLY, CDR2 FYNNEI. CDR3 length: 16 amino acids. Per the original methods: The detection floor for productive clonotype frequency was 2.59 x 10-5. The data were produced by immunoSEQ multiplex PCR, yet TCRdb's version contains in-frame clones alone and is incomplete. V and J calls and clone size are given by that table; D and trimming were obtained from the DNA. The sample carries 30,000 to 40,000 clones, around 76% recorded once. With regard to this clone: Its antigen is undetermined.

The chain couples TRBV2 to TRBJ1-5; D is unresolved. What was sequenced was CD4+ T cells from blood buffy coats. This TCR was recovered from a human donor in good health. Here the CDR3 reads CASSEHLGWANQPQHF. CDR3 DNA sequence: TGTGCCAGCAGTGAACATCTGGGTTGGGCGAATCAGCCCCAGCATTTT.